Each of the 5 T cell receptor beta chains below was sequenced from the same sample in a study of blood T cells in healthy people across ages. Primers used in a second PCR of roughly 6 to 11 cycles were a sample-barcoded 5' primer and a J-beta primer mix. TCRdb analysed the 5' RACE reads with MiXCR anew, one entry per CDR3 protein. The table lists some 940,000 distinct CDR3 sequences, 25% to 30% of them singletons. This same sample was also taken into another study, of T cells of mothers and their children.

The specimen was blood. Receptors were obtained from a middle-aged woman in good health.

V is TRBV15 and J is TRBJ2-4; D may be TRBD2 (6 bases). Germline V CDR1 and CDR2: LNHNV, YYDKDF (reference sequence). The CDR3 is made up of 15 amino acids. Trimming took off 0 bases at V and 13 bases at J, with 19 bases between the two ends. CDR3 nucleotides: TGTGCCACCAGCAGAGATCGGGCAGGGCGGGGAGAGCAGTACTTC. It translates to CATSRDRAGRGEQYF.

The table lists this clonotype with many counts. The rearrangement joins TRBV28 to TRBJ2-7; TRBD1 might be the D (6 bases). Germline CDR1 MDHEN, CDR2 SYDVKM. CDR3 length: 14 amino acids. The V and J ends lost 7 bases and 2 bases respectively, with 15 bases between them. CDR3 region: CASTNTGLPYEQYF. CDR3 nucleotides: TGTGCCAGCACTAACACAGGGTTACCCTACGAGCAGTACTTC.

This clonotype was counted ten times or more. The chain has TRBV6-5 and TRBJ2-3, with D uncertain. This CDR3 has 15 amino acids. The V end lost 0 bases, the J end lost 0 bases, and 7 bases lay between the germline ends. Germline V lookup: CDR1 MNHEY, CDR2 SVGAGI. The CDR3 coding sequence is TGTGCCAGCAGTTACTCGACGGCTAGCACAGATACGCAGTATTTT. Protein: CASSYSTASTDTQYF.

A word on this clonotype: A clone one base away is much larger, so this may be a read error. V is TRBV7-2 and J is TRBJ2-5; TRBD2 matches 13 bases. Germline assignment: CDR1 SGHTA and CDR2 FQGNSA. With V trimmed by 0 bases and J by 11 bases, 6 bases remained unmatched. The CDR3 runs to 15 residues. CDR3 in DNA: TGTGCCAGCAGCTTAGCACGGACTAGCGGGGGTGAGCAGTACTTC. Protein: CASSLARTSGGEQYF.

This clonotype occurred many times. The CDR3 DNA reads TGTGCCAGCAATCCGACAGGGGCTACCTACGAGCAGTACTTC. It encodes CASNPTGATYEQYF. The J gene is TRBJ2-7, the V gene TRBV28; 8 bases line up with TRBD1. CDR1 is MDHEN and CDR2 is SYDVKM in the germline V gene. The CDR3 is made up of 14 amino acids. With 7 bases clipped from V and 2 bases from J, the junction kept 7 bases outside the gene matches.